The 18 T cell receptor beta chains given below trace back to one sample, sequenced in a study of identical twins. TCRdb called the 5' RACE reads again in MiXCR, with one record for every CDR3 protein. Among approximately 250,000 distinct CDR3 sequences listed, 5% to 7% were seen once. The same specimen was also included in a second study, on T cells expressing NK-cell markers.

Sequences were obtained from CD8+ T cells sorted from blood. The receptor set was obtained from a woman between 18 and 29 years old in good health.

This clonotype occurred a few times. The chain recombines TRBV2 with TRBJ1-1; 11 bases are shared with TRBD1. J lost 1 base, V lost 8 bases, and 12 bases had no gene match. Germline CDR1 is SNHLY and CDR2 is FYNNEI. The CDR3 is made up of 17 amino acids. Written as DNA, the CDR3 is TGTGCCAGCCAGAGGACAGGGGGCGCGGGGAAGAACACTGAAGCTTTCTTT. Its translation is CASQRTGGAGKNTEAFF.

The table lists this clonotype with a few counts. This chain uses TRBV11-1 with TRBJ1-1; D unresolved. Trimming took off 4 bases at V and 4 bases at J, with 10 bases between the two ends. Germline V gene lookup returns CDR1 SGHAT and CDR2 FQDESV (reference sequence). This CDR3 spans 13 amino acids. The CDR3 is CASSSGGSTEAFF. In nucleotides, the CDR3 is TGTGCCAGCAGCTCCGGAGGGAGCACTGAAGCTTTCTTT.

In this sample, this clonotype turned up a few times. The rearrangement links TRBV9 to TRBJ2-7; TRBD2 matches 8 bases. The ends lost 1 base at V and 4 bases at J; junction bases unmatched: 7. The CDR3 runs to 15 residues. Germline lookup yields CDR1 SGDLS and CDR2 YYNGEE. CDR3: CASSVTAGVGYEQYF. The CDR3 nucleotides read TGTGCCAGCAGCGTAACAGCGGGAGTTGGTTACGAGCAGTACTTC.

This clonotype was recorded many times. V gene TRBV5-5 combines with J gene TRBJ2-7; D gene uncertain. CDR3 length: 11 residues. V lost 4 bases to trimming and J lost 3 bases, with 5 bases between them. Germline V gene sequence: CDR1 SGHKS, CDR2 YYEKEE (reference sequence). CDR3 bases: TGTGCCAGCAGCCGGAACTACGAGCAGTACTTC. Its translation is CASSRNYEQYF. The full variable domain, in which reference TRBV5-5 and TRBJ2-7 provide the parts outside the CDR3, is DAGVTQSPTHLIKTRGQQVTLRCSPISGHKSVSWYQQVLGQGPQFIFQYYEKEERGRGNFPDRFSARQFPNYSSELNVNALLLGDSALYLCASSRNYEQYFGPGTRLTVT.

This clonotype was detected many times. The gene calls are TRBV7-9 and TRBJ2-1; 8 bases line up with TRBD1. The CDR3 loop spans 13 amino acids. The V gene's germline CDR1 is SEHNR and CDR2 FQNEAQ (reference sequence). V was pared by 3 bases and J by 9 bases, with 4 bases of the junction left unmatched. The CDR3 region has the DNA TGTGCCAGCAGCTTGAACAGGGGGGTTGAGCAGTTCTTC. Its translation: CASSLNRGVEQFF.

The rearrangement links TRBV9 to TRBJ2-5; TRBD2 matches at 14 bases. With 4 bases clipped from V and 1 base from J, the junction kept 6 bases outside the gene matches. The germline CDR1 and CDR2 sequences are SGDLS and YYNGEE. The length of the CDR3 is 17 residues. The CDR3 region has the DNA TGTGCCAGCAGCCTGGGACTAGCGGGGGCCCCCCAAGAGACCCAGTACTTC. It encodes CASSLGLAGAPQETQYF.

V is TRBV20-1 and J is TRBJ2-7; D is possibly TRBD1 (6 bases). The CDR3 runs 12 residues. From germline, CDR1 is DFQATT and CDR2 SNEGSKA (reference sequence). Trimming left V 6 bases short and J 5 bases short, with 14 bases between. CDR3 sequence reads: CSAEQGHDEQYF. CDR3 sequence (DNA): TGCAGTGCAGAACAGGGTCATGACGAGCAGTACTTC.

This clonotype was found many times. The chain carries TRBV5-1 and TRBJ2-7; D unclear. V dropped 1 base and J dropped 0 bases, with 8 bases sitting between them. The CDR3 is made up of 14 amino acids. Germline CDR1 SGHRS, CDR2 YFSETQ. The DNA of the CDR3 is TGCGCCAGCAGCTTGTCGGTCGTCTCCTACGAGCAGTACTTC. This encodes CASSLSVVSYEQYF.

This clonotype was counted at least ten times. The gene calls are TRBV27 and TRBJ2-5, with 8 bases matching TRBD2. The CDR3 totals 16 residues. The V gene end was trimmed by 6 bases and the J gene end by 1 base; junction bases not matched to a gene: 10. Germline values: CDR1 MNHEY, CDR2 SMNVEV (reference sequence). In DNA form, the CDR3 reads TGTGCCAGCAGGCCCCTCGGGGGGGGGATCCAAGAGACCCAGTACTTC. Amino acids: CASRPLGGGIQETQYF.

This clonotype came up many times. This chain connects TRBV12-3 or TRBV12-4 to TRBJ2-2; D unresolved. CDR3 size: 11 residues. Trimming removed 6 bases at V and 6 bases at J, with 5 bases between. As DNA, the CDR3 is TGTGCCAGCAGCCGGGCCGGGGAGCTGTTTTTT. Encoded protein: CASSRAGELFF.

This clonotype was detected ten times or more. V usage is TRBV4-1 and J usage is TRBJ2-2; D is undetermined. This CDR3 has 12 amino acids. CDR1 is MGHRA and CDR2 is YSYEKL in the germline V gene. Deletions cut 3 bases from V and 8 bases from J, with 7 bases between. CDR3: CASSHLGGELFF. CDR3 nucleotide sequence: TGCGCCAGCAGCCACCTTGGAGGGGAGCTGTTTTTT.

There are a few counts of this clonotype. The CDR3 region is CASMGWVNYGYTF. The DNA for the CDR3 is TGTGCCAGCATGGGGTGGGTCAACTATGGCTACACCTTC. The chain combines TRBV6-1 with TRBJ1-2; D gene unclear. V lost 7 bases to trimming and J lost 2 bases, with 11 bases between them. This CDR3 region has 13 residues. CDR1 MNHNS and CDR2 SASEGT come from the germline V gene.

This sequence joins TRBV6-1 and TRBJ1-2; 8 bases are shared with TRBD1. Germline-derived CDR1 and CDR2 are MNHNS and SASEGT. Trimming cost V 4 bases and J 3 bases; bases outside gene matches: 4. The CDR3 covers 14 residues. Here the CDR3 reads CASSGTGLDYGYTF. CDR3 nucleotide sequence: TGTGCCAGCAGTGGGACAGGGCTGGACTATGGCTACACCTTC.

Ten or more counts support this clonotype. The chain joins TRBV20-1 to TRBJ2-7; weak D call: TRBD2 (5 bases). The length of the CDR3 is 15 residues. The germline gives CDR1 DFQATT, CDR2 SNEGSKA (reference sequence). V was pared by 0 bases and J by 2 bases, with 14 bases between. CDR3 amino acids: CSARDPLVGPYEQYF. For the CDR3, the DNA is TGCAGTGCTAGAGATCCACTAGTAGGTCCCTACGAGCAGTACTTC.

This clonotype was seen many times. The rearrangement links TRBV11-2 to TRBJ1-4; D is possibly TRBD1 (6 bases). CDR3 length: 12 amino acids. Trimming removed 4 bases at V and 10 bases at J, with 10 bases between. CDR1 and CDR2 from the germline V gene are SGHAT and FQNNGV. The CDR3 nucleotides are TGTGCCAGCAGCTCGCCGACAGGAAAACTGTTTTTT. It specifies CASSSPTGKLFF.

This clonotype appeared a few times. The rearrangement uses TRBV3-1 and TRBJ2-7; possibly TRBD2 for D (6 bases). The length of the CDR3 is 12 residues. The V gene's germline CDR1 is LGHDT and CDR2 YNNKEL (reference sequence). V lost 1 base and J lost 8, with 9 bases in between. CDR3 coding DNA: TGTGCCAGCAGCCAAGCGGGGGAGAAGCAGTACTTC. This encodes CASSQAGEKQYF.

The chain employs TRBV20-1 and TRBJ2-1, with no clear D. Germline V gene lookup returns CDR1 DFQATT and CDR2 SNEGSKA (reference sequence). V lost 3 bases, J lost 3 bases, and 6 bases lay in between. This CDR3 has 12 amino acids. The CDR3 DNA sequence: TGCAGTGCTAGTCTAAGCTACAATGAGCAGTTCTTC. It codes for CSASLSYNEQFF.

This clonotype occurred many times. This rearrangement joins TRBV6-2 or TRBV6-3 to TRBJ2-2; 7 positions match TRBD2. This CDR3 is 15 amino acids long. V gave up 7 bases and J gave up 6 bases; unmatched junction bases: 11. Germline CDR1 MNHEY, CDR2 SVGEGT. Here the CDR3 DNA reads TGTGCCAGCACTTTACGTCGGGAGGCCCCCGGGGAGCTGTTTTTT. Protein product: CASTLRREAPGELFF.